Presented here are 18 T cell receptor beta chains from one specimen sequenced in a study of T-cell memory formation after mild COVID-19 (dated by TCRdb to the early 2020s). Library generation was performed with 5' RACE. The sequencing machine was an Illumina NovaSeq 6000. The raw public reads went through TCRdb reprocessing: fastp at Q25, MiXCR clone calling, in-frame beta chains kept. CDR3 protein duplicates are merged, each entry listing the most common genes and DNA. The sample profile shows about 620,000 distinct CDR3 sequences; about 20% of them were found once. The biggest ten clones account for approximately 12% of the sample. Sequences were obtained from PBMCs or a T cell subset sorted from them (not recorded which). Source of these receptors: an adult woman who had mild COVID-19 (a few samples of this study predate the infection). The sample titles of this study are shuffled in the database, so cell type and time point are left out; the donor was told from shared clones.

Many counts were recorded for this clonotype. This rearrangement joins TRBV7-8 to TRBJ1-5, with D perhaps matching TRBD1 (5 bases). V was cut by 6 bases and J by 7 bases, with 19 bases left in between. The CDR3 runs 15 residues. Germline lookup yields CDR1 SGHVS and CDR2 FQNEAQ. The CDR3 DNA reads as TGTGCCAGCAGTCCCAGGGAAGGCAGCGACCAGCCCCAGCATTTT. Amino acids: CASSPREGSDQPQHF.

The rearrangement links TRBV27 to TRBJ1-4, with a tentative D call TRBD1 (6 bases). Looked up from germline, CDR1 is MNHEY and CDR2 is SMNVEV (reference sequence). The CDR3 consists of 17 residues. V lost 5 bases to trimming and J lost 0 bases, with 16 bases between them. The CDR3 DNA reads as TGTGCCAGCAGTCCAGGACAGTGGGTGGCAACTAATGAAAAACTGTTTTTT. It translates to CASSPGQWVATNEKLFF.

This clonotype was counted a few times. The chain links TRBV4-2 to TRBJ2-1; 11 nucleotides line up with TRBD1. Per the germline V gene, CDR1 is LGHNA and CDR2 is YNFKEQ. V lost 4 bases to trimming and J lost 5 bases; unmatched junction nucleotides: 4. This CDR3 has 15 amino acids. Written as DNA, the CDR3 is TGTGCCAGCAGCCGTGGGACAGGGGGAAACAATGAGCAGTTCTTC. Translating it yields CASSRGTGGNNEQFF.

The rearrangement links TRBV7-9 to TRBJ2-5, with D perhaps TRBD1 (5 bases). V lost 3 bases to trimming and J lost 3 bases, with 11 bases between them. Germline CDR1 reads SEHNR; CDR2 reads FQNEAQ (reference sequence). CDR3 length: 14 residues. CDR3 DNA: TGTGCCAGCAGCTTTTCGGACAAGAAAGAGACCCAGTACTTC. This translates into CASSFSDKKETQYF.

This clonotype was observed at least ten times. V usage is TRBV5-1 and J usage is TRBJ2-7, with TRBD1 matching 8 bases. The CDR3 runs 14 residues. The V and J ends lost 0 bases and 3 bases, in that order; junction bases with no gene match: 2. Germline-derived CDR1 and CDR2 are SGHRS and YFSETQ. CDR3 nucleotides: TGCGCCAGCAGCTTGGTTGGACAGGGCTACGAGCAGTACTTC. Amino acids: CASSLVGQGYEQYF.

The chain employs TRBV10-3 and TRBJ2-3; a possible D gene is TRBD2 (6 bases). The CDR3 spans 14 residues. Germline V lookup: CDR1 ENHRY, CDR2 SYGVKD. V shed 10 bases and J shed 6 bases, with 20 bases lying between them. The CDR3: CATVGEASVDTQYF. CDR3 in DNA: TGTGCCACCGTGGGGGAGGCCTCCGTTGATACGCAGTATTTT.

This chain uses TRBV6-2 or TRBV6-3 with TRBJ2-1; 14 bases fit TRBD2. V lost 5 bases, J lost 4 bases, and 13 bases stayed unmatched. The CDR3 length is 19 residues. CDR1 MNHEY and CDR2 SVGEGT come from the germline V gene. CDR3 region: CASSVPRLAGGPRYNEQFF. The CDR3 bases are TGTGCCAGCAGTGTCCCGAGACTAGCGGGAGGGCCGCGGTACAATGAGCAGTTCTTC.

CDR3 bases: TGTGCCAGCATTCGGACCAGGGTGTCCTACAATGAGCAGTTCTTC. Its translation: CASIRTRVSYNEQFF. The V call is TRBV6-1, the J call TRBJ2-1; a weak D match, TRBD1 (5 bases). The CDR3 runs 15 residues. V dropped 7 bases and J dropped 1 base, with 14 bases sitting between them. Germline V gene sequence: CDR1 MNHNS, CDR2 SASEGT.

This clonotype was detected a few times. The rearrangement links TRBV7-2 to TRBJ1-1; 10 nucleotides line up with TRBD1. The V gene end was trimmed by 2 bases and the J gene end by 7 bases; junction bases not matched to a gene: 7. Germline V gene data show CDR1 as SGHTA and CDR2 as FQGNSA. The CDR3 totals 15 residues. The CDR3 loop is CASSLSSGTGDEAFF. The DNA for the CDR3 is TGTGCCAGCAGCTTATCCTCCGGGACAGGGGATGAAGCTTTCTTT.

The genes are TRBV18 and TRBJ2-2; the D is unclear. The CDR3 runs 14 residues. Germline V gene lookup returns CDR1 KGHSH and CDR2 LQKENI. V lost 0 bases and J lost 4, with 6 bases in between. The CDR3 coding sequence is TGTGCCAGCTCACCACCCAGTGCCACCGGGGAGCTGTTTTTT. Translation gives CASSPPSATGELFF.

The CDR3 protein is CASSQGGDGLRNEQYF. The CDR3 DNA is TGCGCCAGCAGCCAAGGGGGGGACGGCCTTAGGAACGAGCAGTACTTC. The chain has TRBV4-1 and TRBJ2-7; a weak D match, TRBD2 (6 bases). The V end lost 1 base, the J end lost 5 bases, and 18 bases lay between the germline ends. CDR3 length: 16 amino acids. Germline CDR1 and CDR2: MGHRA and YSYEKL.

This clonotype was detected only a few times. The rearrangement uses TRBV20-1 and TRBJ1-5; 10 bases match TRBD1. Germline trimming cut 3 bases from V and 6 bases from J; bases unmatched to any gene: 5. The CDR3 contains 14 residues. CDR1 DFQATT and CDR2 SNEGSKA come from the germline V gene (reference sequence). The DNA of the CDR3 is TGCAGTGCTAGGAAGACAGGGGGCGGTCAGCCCCAGCATTTT. Translating it yields CSARKTGGGQPQHF.

The CDR3 nucleotides read TGTGCCAGCAGTGATTTTAGGCAGGCTCTTCAAGGGGCCAACGTCCTGACTTTC. Amino acid sequence: CASSDFRQALQGANVLTF. This chain links TRBV2 with TRBJ2-6; D is uncertain. V lost 3 bases, J lost 4 bases, and 19 bases lay in between. From germline, CDR1 is SNHLY and CDR2 FYNNEI. The CDR3 is 18 residues long.

J is TRBJ2-7 and V is TRBV6-2 or TRBV6-3; 11 bases match TRBD2. CDR3 length: 17 residues. Per germline, CDR1 MNHEY and CDR2 SVGEGT. J was trimmed by 2 bases and V by 0 bases; bases with no gene match: 6. The CDR3 DNA reads as TGTGCCAGCAGTTACTCACGACTAGCGGGAACCACCTACGAGCAGTACTTC. It specifies CASSYSRLAGTTYEQYF.

This clonotype has just a few counts. The CDR3 DNA reads TGTGCCAGCAGCCGAACCCCGGGACTAGCGGGGGGCCCGTTCATCTACGAGCAGTACTTC. Protein sequence: CASSRTPGLAGGPFIYEQYF. The V gene is TRBV7-2, the J gene TRBJ2-7; 15 positions agree with TRBD2. The CDR3 spans 20 residues. From germline, CDR1 is SGHTA and CDR2 FQGNSA. Losses at the gene ends were 5 bases for V and 3 bases for J; bases not matched to a gene: 17. Variable domain in full (rest from reference TRBV7-2 and TRBJ2-7): GAGVSQSPSNKVTEKGKDVELRCDPISGHTALYWYRQSLGQGLEFLIYFQGNSAPDKSGLPSDRFSAERTGGSVSTLTIQRTQQEDSAVYLCASSRTPGLAGGPFIYEQYFGPGTRLTVT.

This clonotype has just a few counts. This chain connects TRBV9 to TRBJ1-1, with a weak D call TRBD1 (6 bases). Germline CDR1 reads SGDLS; CDR2 reads YYNGEE. V was shortened by 4 bases and J by 3 bases, with 19 bases between the two germline ends. The CDR3 contains 16 residues. The CDR3 spells CASSLETGAGDTEAFF. The DNA of the CDR3 is TGTGCCAGCAGCTTAGAGACAGGAGCGGGGGACACTGAAGCTTTCTTT.

In its sample, this clonotype was seen a few times. The genes are TRBV11-3 and TRBJ2-7; D assignment may be TRBD1 or TRBD2 (5 bases each). Germline V gene data show CDR1 as SGHNT and CDR2 as YENEEA. This CDR3 is built from 15 residues. V lost 0 bases to trimming and J lost 5 bases, with 14 bases between them. The CDR3 DNA reads as TGTGCCAGCAGCTTAGAAATGAGAGGGGAGAACGAGCAGTACTTC. Translating gives CASSLEMRGENEQYF.

V and J are TRBV30 and TRBJ2-5; D ambiguous. The V gene's germline CDR1 is GTSNPN and CDR2 SVGIG (reference sequence). The CDR3 loop spans 13 amino acids. Deletions cut 2 bases from V and 9 bases from J, with 16 bases between. The CDR3 DNA reads as TGTGCCTGGAGTCCAGGCCTAAAGAAGGCCCAGTACTTC. Residues: CAWSPGLKKAQYF.